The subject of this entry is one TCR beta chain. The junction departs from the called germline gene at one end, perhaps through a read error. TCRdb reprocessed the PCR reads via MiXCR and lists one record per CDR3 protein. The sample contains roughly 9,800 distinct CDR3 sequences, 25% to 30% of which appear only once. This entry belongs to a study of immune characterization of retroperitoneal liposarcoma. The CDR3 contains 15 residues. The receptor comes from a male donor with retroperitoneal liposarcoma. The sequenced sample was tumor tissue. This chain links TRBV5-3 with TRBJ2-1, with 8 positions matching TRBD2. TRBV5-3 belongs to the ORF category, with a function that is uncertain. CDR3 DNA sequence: TGTGCCAGCAGCTTGGACGGGGGGGCCAAAAATGAGCAGTTCTTC. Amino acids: CASSLDGGAKNEQFF.